The clone carrying this T cell receptor beta chain was observed once. The target antigen is unknown. V dropped 6 bases and J dropped 4; count of bases not matched to a gene: 7. This CDR3 has 14 amino acids. Germline CDR1 is MNHEY and CDR2 is SVGAGI. The data were taken from a study of T cell responses to AZD1222 COVID-19 vaccine. Across the study: Researchers grouped second doses given at about 4 or about 12 weeks into one pool. Study observations and caveats: Unmutated variant regions are reportedly the target of nearly half of TCRs that are spike-specific. The donor cohort was predominantly white British with a female majority, and clonal diversity may have been underestimated.

Libraries were prepared by immunoSEQ multiplex PCR; TCRdb keeps only in-frame clonotypes and omits some of them. The table records about 140,000 clones, about 91% of them present only once. The sample here was peripheral blood, taken on day 0 of AZD1222 vaccination. This chain joins TRBV6-5 and TRBJ1-1, with 8 bases lining up with TRBD1. The source is an adult in good health. The CDR3 DNA is TGTGCCAGCAGACTACAGGGGGGGGGCACTGAAGCTTTCTTT. It yields the protein CASRLQGGGTEAFF.